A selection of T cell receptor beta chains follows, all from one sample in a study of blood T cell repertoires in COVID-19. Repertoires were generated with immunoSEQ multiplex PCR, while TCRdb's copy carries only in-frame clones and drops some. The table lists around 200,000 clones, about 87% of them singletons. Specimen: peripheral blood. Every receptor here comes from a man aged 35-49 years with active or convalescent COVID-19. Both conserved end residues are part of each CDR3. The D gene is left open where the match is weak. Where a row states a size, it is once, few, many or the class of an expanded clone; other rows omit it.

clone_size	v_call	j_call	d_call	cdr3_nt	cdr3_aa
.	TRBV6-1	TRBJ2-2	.	TGTGCCAGCAGTGAAGCTTCGGGGGAAACCGGGGAGCTGTTTTTT	CASSEASGETGELFF
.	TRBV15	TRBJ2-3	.	TGTGCCACCAGCAGAGAGTCGGGGAGAAGCACAGATACGCAGTATTTT	CATSRESGRSTDTQYF
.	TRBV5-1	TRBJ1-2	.	TGCGCCAGCAACGACGCGACGGGGAATGGCTACACCTTC	CASNDATGNGYTF
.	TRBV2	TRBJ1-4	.	TGTGCCAGCAGTGGGAGGGCCTCTGCAACTAATGAAAAACTGTTTTTT	CASSGRASATNEKLFF
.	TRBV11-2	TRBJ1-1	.	TGTGCCAGCAGCTCGCGGTCTTTCAACACTGAAGCTTTCTTT	CASSSRSFNTEAFF
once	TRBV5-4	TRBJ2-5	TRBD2	TGTGCCAGCAGCTGGGCCAGCGGGGGGGAGACCCAGTACTTC	CASSWASGGETQYF
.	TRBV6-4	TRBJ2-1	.	TGTGCCAGCAGTGAGAATCCCGCGCTAGCGACTGAGCAGTTCTTC	CASSENPALATEQFF
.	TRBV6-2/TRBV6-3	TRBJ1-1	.	TGTGCCAGCAGCAACCAACAGGGAAGGTATGAAGCTTTCTTT	CASSNQQGRYEAFF
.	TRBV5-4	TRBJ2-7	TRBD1	TGTGCCAGCAGCTCTGGCGGACAGGGGAGCTACGAGCAGTACTTC	CASSSGGQGSYEQYF
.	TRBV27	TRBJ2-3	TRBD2	TGTGCCAGCAGTTGGGGGACTAGCGGGGGGGCGACTACGCAGTATTTT	CASSWGTSGGATTQYF
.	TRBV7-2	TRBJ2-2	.	TGTGCCAGCAGCTTTGAGGGACTTTTAACCGGGGAGCTGTTTTTT	CASSFEGLLTGELFF
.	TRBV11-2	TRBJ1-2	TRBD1	TGTGCCAGCAGCTTAGATCAGGGGGCCAGCTATGGCTACACCTTC	CASSLDQGASYGYTF
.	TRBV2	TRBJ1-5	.	TGTGCCAGCCGACTGGGAGCGGGACTTAATCAGCCCCAGCATTTT	CASRLGAGLNQPQHF
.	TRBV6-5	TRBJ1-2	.	TGTGCCAGCAGTTCCCTACTCGGTAGAAGCTATGGCTACACCTTC	CASSSLLGRSYGYTF
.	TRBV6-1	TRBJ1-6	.	TGTGCCAGCAGTGAATCTTTTTTGTTCGGGCAGGGAAGATCACCCCTCCACTTT	CASSESFLFGQGRSPLHF
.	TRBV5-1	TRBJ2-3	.	TGCGCCAGCACCGAAGGCGGAGATACGCAGTATTTT	CASTEGGDTQYF
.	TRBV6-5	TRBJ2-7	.	TGTGCCAGCAGTTACTCGGAGTCGGGCTCCTACGAGCAGTACTTC	CASSYSESGSYEQYF
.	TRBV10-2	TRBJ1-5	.	TGCGCCAGCAGTGATCAGGGGAATGTTCAGCCCCAGCATTTT	CASSDQGNVQPQHF
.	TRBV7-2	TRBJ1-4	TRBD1	TGTGCCAGCAGCTTATGGCAGGGGGCCGGCGAAAAACTGTTTTTT	CASSLWQGAGEKLFF
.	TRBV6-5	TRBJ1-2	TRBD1	TGTGCCAGCAGAGGACAGGGAGAAAACTATGGCTACACCTTC	CASRGQGENYGYTF
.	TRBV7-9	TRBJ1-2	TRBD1	TGTGCCAGCAGCTTCGACAGGGGTGGCTACACCTTC	CASSFDRGGYTF
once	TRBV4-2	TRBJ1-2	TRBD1	TGTGCCAGCAGCCAAGGTCAGGGGGGTAACGGCTATGGCTACACCTTC	CASSQGQGGNGYGYTF
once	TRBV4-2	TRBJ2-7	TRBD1	TGTGCCAGCAGCCTGCAGGGGGCACCTTCCTACGAGCAGTACTTC	CASSLQGAPSYEQYF